These T cell receptor beta chains were read from a single sample in a study of CD8 T cells in Susac syndrome. In TCRdb, the immunoSEQ multiplex PCR reads were re-called with MiXCR into one record per CDR3 protein. This table has 150,000 or so distinct CDR3 sequences, 90% to 95% appearing once. The sample comprised CD4+ T cells from PBMCs. The receptors shown here come from a human donor in good health. Each CDR3 is given with its conserved first and last residue. D genes are given only for firm matches. Expanded clones are given a class, and other clones once, few, many or no size at all.

cdr3_length	v_call	j_call	d_call	clone_size	cdr3_aa	cdr3_nt
16	TRBV4-2	TRBJ1-1	-	-	CASSQPVGRQNTEAFF	TGTGCCAGCAGCCAACCCGTGGGACGGCAGAACACTGAAGCTTTCTTT
13	TRBV7-2	TRBJ1-2	-	-	CASTFTGTSGYTF	TGTGCCAGCACCTTTACCGGGACAAGTGGCTACACCTTC
13	TRBV9	TRBJ1-2	-	-	CASSVETGYGYTF	TGTGCCAGCAGCGTCGAAACAGGCTATGGCTACACCTTC
14	TRBV20-1	TRBJ2-5	-	-	CSARDRRLAETQYF	TGCAGTGCTAGAGATCGGCGCCTAGCAGAGACCCAGTACTTC
11	TRBV5-1	TRBJ2-2	-	-	CASSWTGELFF	TGCGCCAGCAGCTGGACCGGGGAGCTGTTTTTT
14	TRBV12-3/TRBV12-4	TRBJ1-5	TRBD1	-	CASRGTGGNQPQHF	TGTGCCAGCAGAGGGACAGGGGGAAATCAGCCCCAGCATTTT
15	TRBV9	TRBJ2-3	-	-	CASSVGAADTDTQYF	TGTGCCAGCAGCGTAGGAGCGGCGGACACAGATACGCAGTATTTT
11	TRBV20-1	TRBJ1-1	-	-	CSTGWDTEAFF	TGCAGTACAGGGTGGGACACTGAAGCTTTCTTT
12	TRBV20-1	TRBJ1-1	-	-	CSARDGNAEAFF	TGCAGTGCTAGGGACGGGAACGCTGAAGCTTTCTTT
11	TRBV11-1	TRBJ2-5	TRBD1	-	CASSPDRDPYF	TGTGCCAGCAGCCCCGACAGGGATCCGTACTTC
13	TRBV7-3	TRBJ2-3	-	-	CASSLTVGDTQYF	TGTGCCAGCAGCTTAACCGTTGGAGATACGCAGTATTTT
18	TRBV6-2/TRBV6-3	TRBJ1-1	-	-	CASSSPKSRENMNTEAFF	TGTGCCAGCAGTTCCCCCAAGTCCCGTGAAAATATGAACACTGAAGCTTTCTTT
12	TRBV29-1	TRBJ2-7	-	-	CSVLEQGYEQYF	TGCAGCGTGTTAGAACAGGGCTACGAGCAGTACTTC
14	TRBV6-5	TRBJ1-2	TRBD1	-	CASRHPDRLNGYTF	TGTGCCAGCAGACACCCGGACAGGCTCAATGGCTACACCTTC
17	TRBV3-1	TRBJ2-6	-	-	CASSPQTTGYGANVLTF	TGTGCCAGCAGCCCGCAGACGACTGGTTATGGGGCCAACGTCCTGACTTTC
14	TRBV9	TRBJ1-5	-	-	CASSVGDGYQPQHF	TGTGCCAGCAGCGTAGGGGACGGGTATCAGCCCCAGCATTTT
13	TRBV9	TRBJ1-1	-	-	CASSVDPGTEAFF	TGTGCCAGCAGCGTAGATCCGGGGACTGAAGCTTTCTTT
16	TRBV2	TRBJ2-3	-	-	CASSEAGGTVADTQYF	TGTGCCAGCAGTGAAGCGGGAGGGACAGTGGCAGATACGCAGTATTTT
15	TRBV6-5	TRBJ2-1	TRBD2	-	CASSHASGGRGEQFF	TGTGCCAGCAGTCACGCTAGCGGGGGTAGAGGTGAGCAGTTCTTC
14	TRBV4-3	TRBJ1-4	TRBD1	once	CASSQVGTDEKLFF	TGCGCCAGCAGCCAAGTAGGGACAGATGAAAAACTGTTTTTT